The present TCR beta chain was sequenced within a study of regulatory T cells in long-lasting Graves disease (dated by TCRdb to the early 2020s). Background on the whole study: In the newly diagnosed Graves' disease group, patients had been taking antithyroid drugs for less than 3 months. Peripheral blood TCR sequencing and RNA sequencing compared persistent Graves' disease patients with newly diagnosed Graves' disease patients. The study was registered as a clinical trial and conducted in China. A total of 33 samples were covered by TCR sequencing, comprising some 13 persistent and about 20 newly diagnosed Graves' disease patients. Broad study findings and their caveats: The study examined only peripheral blood because the primary lesion, thyroid tissue, could not be accessed. Sequencing and analysis were restricted to the TCR beta chain. Preferential use of TRBV28, TRBJ1-2 and TRBJ2-5 was observed in persistent disease, whereas TRBV20-1 and TRBJ2-1 were favored in newly diagnosed disease. Persistent Graves' disease patients showed lower TCR Shannon entropy and fewer highly expanded clones than newly diagnosed patients, suggesting clonal expansion. Persistent patients shared more public clonotypes among themselves (2,741) than newly diagnosed patients did (over 900). As a limitation, the authors acknowledged that the small sample size may reduce accuracy.

The label giving this sample's time point can be read as: newly diagnosed GD, antithyroid drugs for less than 3 months. RNA was extracted from PBMCs in TRIzol for both TCR sequencing and RNA sequencing. Graves' disease was diagnosed according to American Thyroid Association guidelines. Patients for the study were recruited at an endocrinology department in Xi'an, China. Each patient gave about 10 milliliters of peripheral blood, collected in an EDTA anticoagulant tube. PBMCs were isolated by Ficoll Paque Plus density gradient separation without further T cell sorting. An Agilent 2100 Bioanalyzer and agarose gel were used to assess RNA quality, and a NanoDrop 2000 was used to measure RNA concentration. This clonotype was observed a few times. Its antigen remains undetermined. One base away there is no much larger clone; base qualities are not given. CDR1 MNHNS and CDR2 SASEGT are derived from the germline V gene. Inclusive of the bounding cysteine and phenylalanine, the CDR3 is 13 residues long. Just CDR3 DNA is preserved here, 39 bases in frame from base 1. V lost 7 bases and J lost 7 bases, and the count of bases not matched to a germline gene is 9.

Library generation was performed with multiplex PCR. The sample was run on an Illumina HiSeq 4000. To build TCR beta libraries, CDR3 regions were amplified by Arm-PCR using iRepertoire HTBI primers. Before sequencing, the PCR products underwent gel purification. The published analysis was carried out like this. Across samples, approximately 68 TRBV and 13 to 15 TRBJ segments were identified and used for gene usage analysis of CDR3 amino acid clonotypes. COPE and FqMerger were used to merge the filtered high-quality paired reads into contigs. BLAST was used to align contigs to IMGT TRBV, TRBD and TRBJ reference genes, and CDR3 was defined according to IMGT. Clonotypes above 0.1% frequency were classified as highly expanded clones. Repertoire diversity was measured by Shannon entropy, and V-J evenness by the Gini coefficient. Clonotypes shared by more than one individual were considered public. The raw public reads went through TCRdb reprocessing: fastp at Q25, MiXCR clone calling, in-frame beta chains kept. Rows with a matching CDR3 protein are joined into one entry that keeps the most common DNA and genes. The V and J calls were not made by the authors but by TCRdb's processing. This sample gives about 560,000 distinct CDR3 sequences in total; around 16% of them show up just once. The top ten clones comprise 12% of the sample.

These data are also associated with another study on T cells in Graves' hyperthyroidism and ophthalmopathy. The second paper further reports: Stable Graves' hyperthyroidism was defined as the absence of progression to ophthalmopathy over 18 months of follow-up. Hyperthyroidism patients were aged 18 to 65 years and newly diagnosed, with disease duration of less than 2 months. Patients with uncontrolled infections, other autoimmune diseases, pregnancy or lactation were excluded. Diagnoses were established on the basis of clinical symptoms, serum thyroxine and TRAb, thyroid ultrasound, and orbital computed tomography. A first-round RT-PCR of the TCR CDR3 used the HTBI primer set with the Qiagen OneStep RT-PCR kit. Most expanded thyroid clonotypes (frequency above 0.001) were also found in blood, which suggests that blood repertoires may mirror thyroid immune responses. In cross-validation, a model built on a 13 V-J signature told ophthalmopathy apart from stable hyperthyroidism with 87.88% sensitivity and about 81% specificity, and in testing the same model reached 80%/75%. During validation, the model predicted progression to ophthalmopathy a median of about 5.9 months ahead of onset, with almost 71% sensitivity and 72.22% specificity. A discovery cohort of 95 to 100 patients, roughly 45 with Graves' ophthalmopathy and approximately 60 with stable Graves' hyperthyroidism, was used to find distinguishing TCR V-J signatures. Whether ophthalmopathy could be predicted prospectively was tested in an independent validation cohort made up of 18 to 20 hyperthyroidism patients plus 17 patients who later progressed to ophthalmopathy. The roughly 91 discovery patients were randomly divided into training and test sets at a 7:3 ratio. In six Graves' hyperthyroidism patients, the study also compared T-cell repertoires from thyroid tissue with T-cell repertoires from blood. Following sampling, methimazole starting at 30 mg daily was given to hyperthyroidism patients, and high-dose intravenous methylprednisolone was given to ophthalmopathy patients. The libraries were constructed in a second round of multiplex PCR and then size-selected and purified. Sequencing of the libraries was done on an Illumina HiSeq2000 using paired-end 100 bp reads. SOAPnuke was used to process the raw data, removing reads that contained adapters or uncalled bases, had a mean Phred below 15, or lacked an exact match to the constant primer or identifier. High-quality paired reads were merged using COPE v1.2.5, and each unique nucleotide sequence was defined as a clonotype. MiTCR v1.1 was used to align clonotypes to the IMGT TRBV, TRBD and TRBJ reference segments. Only V-J combinations with frequency above 0.0001, covering roughly 99% of repertoires, were analysed. The TCS score was defined as F50 (clonal expansion) divided by E x V (chaos), with BLOSUM62-based TCRdist calculated between CDR3 peptides within each V-J. Welch's t-statistics and random forest reduced some 510 V-J features to 13, which were used in a naive Bayes classifier (R e1071). Sample size was not statistically predetermined, and blinding of investigators to group allocation was not performed. According to the paper, TCR Vbeta CDR3 sequencing was carried out on over 130 peripheral blood samples, which came from under 50 ophthalmopathy, 70 to 80 hyperthyroidism and roughly 17 progressor patients.

The chain is assembled from TRBV6-1 and TRBJ2-5, and TRBD2 aligns with 7 junction nucleotides. The source is a man younger than 30 with Graves disease. Donor details come from another sample of the same person, matched by shared clones. The sequencing here drew on peripheral blood mononuclear cells (PBMCs), taken at new diagnosis, from a patient treated with antithyroid drugs. At the DNA level, the sequence is TGTGCCAGCACCTCATCCGGGGGGACGACCCAGTACTTC. Protein translation: CASTSSGGTTQYF.